This TCR beta chain was obtained from a study of TIL therapy for anti-PD-1-resistant metastatic lung cancer. Overall study: Half of patients were current or former smokers. Median tumor mutation burden was under 1.9 mutations per megabase.

The immunoSEQ assay was v3. Here immunoSEQ multiplex PCR was the method, and the copy in TCRdb shows in-frame clones only, minus some. The table has 25,000 to 30,000 clones, under 80% seen once. Unmatched junction bases numbered 7, after V lost 4 bases and J lost 6 bases. Germline V gives CDR1 SGHRS, CDR2 YFSETQ. The CDR3 has 16 amino acids. This sample's time point: pre-treatment sample, taken before nivolumab and TIL therapy. The tumor samples were excised metastases, mostly pleural nodules or supraclavicular lymph nodes. Tumors were harvested before any PD-1/PD-L1 blockade. Stage 4 NSCLC adults joined between October 2017 and 2020.

The input for sequencing was tumor tissue, taken at baseline. The TCR sequence derives from a woman aged 25 to 80 with non-small cell lung cancer. This chain joins TRBV5-1 and TRBJ2-2; 12 bases agree with TRBD2. The CDR3 loop reads CASSPRLAGVSGELFF. The CDR3 region has the DNA TGCGCCAGCAGCCCGAGACTAGCGGGAGTTTCCGGGGAGCTGTTTTTT.